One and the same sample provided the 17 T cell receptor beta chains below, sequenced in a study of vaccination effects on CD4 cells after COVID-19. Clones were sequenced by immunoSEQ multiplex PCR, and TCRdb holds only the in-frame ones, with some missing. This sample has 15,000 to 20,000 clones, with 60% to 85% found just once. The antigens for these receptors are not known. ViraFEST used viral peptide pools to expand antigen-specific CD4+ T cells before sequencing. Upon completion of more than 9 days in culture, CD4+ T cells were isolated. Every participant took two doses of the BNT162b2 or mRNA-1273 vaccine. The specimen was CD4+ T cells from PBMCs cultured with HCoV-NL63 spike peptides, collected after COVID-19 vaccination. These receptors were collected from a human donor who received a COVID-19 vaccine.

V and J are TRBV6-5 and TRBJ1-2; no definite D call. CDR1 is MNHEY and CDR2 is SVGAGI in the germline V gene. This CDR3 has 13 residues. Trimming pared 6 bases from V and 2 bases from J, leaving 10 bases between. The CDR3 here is CASRPTLNYGYTF. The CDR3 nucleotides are TGTGCCAGCAGGCCGACTTTAAACTATGGCTACACCTTC.

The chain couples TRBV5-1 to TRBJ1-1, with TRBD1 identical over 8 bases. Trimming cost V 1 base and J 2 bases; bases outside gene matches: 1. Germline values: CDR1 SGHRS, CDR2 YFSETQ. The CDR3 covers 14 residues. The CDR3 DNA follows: TGCGCCAGCAGCTTGTCAGGGGGCAACACTGAAGCTTTCTTT. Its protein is CASSLSGGNTEAFF.

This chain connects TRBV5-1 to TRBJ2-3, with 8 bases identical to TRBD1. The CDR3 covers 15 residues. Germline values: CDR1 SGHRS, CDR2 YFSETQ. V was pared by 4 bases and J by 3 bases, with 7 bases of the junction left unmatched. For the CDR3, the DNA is TGCGCCAGCAGCGCACCGGGACAGGTGACAGATACGCAGTATTTT. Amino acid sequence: CASSAPGQVTDTQYF.

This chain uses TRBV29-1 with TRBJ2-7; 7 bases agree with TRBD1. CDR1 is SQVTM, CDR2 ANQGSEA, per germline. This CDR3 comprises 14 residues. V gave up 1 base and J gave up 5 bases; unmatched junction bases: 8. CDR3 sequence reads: CSVEAQRGRDEQYF. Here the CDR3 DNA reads TGCAGCGTTGAAGCCCAAAGGGGGCGCGACGAGCAGTACTTC.

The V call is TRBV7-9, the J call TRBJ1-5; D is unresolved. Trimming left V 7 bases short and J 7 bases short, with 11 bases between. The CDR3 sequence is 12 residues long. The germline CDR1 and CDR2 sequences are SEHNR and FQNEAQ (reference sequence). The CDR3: CASTEGVQPQHF. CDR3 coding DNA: TGTGCCAGCACCGAGGGTGTGCAGCCCCAGCATTTT.

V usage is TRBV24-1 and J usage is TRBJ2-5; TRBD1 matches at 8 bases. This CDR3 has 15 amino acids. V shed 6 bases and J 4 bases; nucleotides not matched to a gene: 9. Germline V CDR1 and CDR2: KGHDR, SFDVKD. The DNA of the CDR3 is TGTGCCACCAGTAGGGCAGGGGGCCTCGGAGAGACCCAGTACTTC. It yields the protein CATSRAGGLGETQYF.

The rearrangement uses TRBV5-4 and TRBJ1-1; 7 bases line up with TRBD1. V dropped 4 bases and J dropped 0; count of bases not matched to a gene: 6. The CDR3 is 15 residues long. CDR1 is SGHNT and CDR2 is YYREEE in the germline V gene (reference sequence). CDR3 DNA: TGTGCCAGCAGCGGCCGGGACAGCTTGAACACTGAAGCTTTCTTT. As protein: CASSGRDSLNTEAFF.

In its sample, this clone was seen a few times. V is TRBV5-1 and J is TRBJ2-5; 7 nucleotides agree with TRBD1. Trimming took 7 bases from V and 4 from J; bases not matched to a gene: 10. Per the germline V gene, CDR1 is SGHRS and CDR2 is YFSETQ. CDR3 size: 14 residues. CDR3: CASGPGQQTETQYF. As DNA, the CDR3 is TGCGCCAGCGGGCCGGGACAGCAGACAGAGACCCAGTACTTC.

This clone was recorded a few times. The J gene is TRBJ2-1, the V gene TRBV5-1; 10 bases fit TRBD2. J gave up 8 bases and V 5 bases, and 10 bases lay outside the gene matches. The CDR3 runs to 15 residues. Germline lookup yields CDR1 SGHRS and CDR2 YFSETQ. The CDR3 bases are TGCGCCAGCAGAATAGCGGGGGGTACCCTCCATGAGCAGTTCTTC. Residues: CASRIAGGTLHEQFF.

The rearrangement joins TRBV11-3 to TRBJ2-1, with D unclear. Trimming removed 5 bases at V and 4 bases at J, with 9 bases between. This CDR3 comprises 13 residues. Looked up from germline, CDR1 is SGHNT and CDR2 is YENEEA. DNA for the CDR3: TGTGCCAGCAGCCCGGGTCCATACAATGAGCAGTTCTTC. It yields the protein CASSPGPYNEQFF.

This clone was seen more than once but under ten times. DNA of the CDR3: TGTGCCATCAGTGAATCTGCTTACGAGCAGTACTTC. Protein product: CAISESAYEQYF. The chain employs TRBV10-3 and TRBJ2-7, with D hard to call. There are 12 residues in the CDR3. V lost 3 bases, J lost 4 bases, and 7 bases lay in between. CDR1 is ENHRY, CDR2 SYGVKD, per germline.

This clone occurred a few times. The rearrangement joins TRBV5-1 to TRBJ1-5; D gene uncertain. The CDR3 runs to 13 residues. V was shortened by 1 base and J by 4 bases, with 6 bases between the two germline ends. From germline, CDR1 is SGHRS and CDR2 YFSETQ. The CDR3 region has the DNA TGCGCCAGCAGCTTGTCTGGGAATCAGCCCCAGCATTTT. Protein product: CASSLSGNQPQHF.

The CDR3 here is CASSLAQQGELFF. CDR3 sequence (DNA): TGTGCCAGCAGCTTAGCGCAACAGGGGGAGCTGTTTTTT. The chain links TRBV7-2 to TRBJ2-2, with D hard to call. This CDR3 has 13 amino acids. The V gene lost 0 bases and the J gene lost 8 bases, with 7 bases spanning the gap. In germline, CDR1 is SGHTA, CDR2 FQGNSA.

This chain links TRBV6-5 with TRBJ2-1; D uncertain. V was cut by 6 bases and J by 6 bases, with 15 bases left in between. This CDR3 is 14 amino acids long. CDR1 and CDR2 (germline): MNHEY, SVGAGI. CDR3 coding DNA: TGTGCCAGCAGGTCGGGCCTTTATGGCAATGAGCAGTTCTTC. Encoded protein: CASRSGLYGNEQFF.

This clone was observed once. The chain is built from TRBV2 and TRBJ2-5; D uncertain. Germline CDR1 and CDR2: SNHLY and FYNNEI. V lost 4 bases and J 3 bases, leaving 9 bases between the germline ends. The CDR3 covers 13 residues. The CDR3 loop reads CASSGPGEETQYF. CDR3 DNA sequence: TGTGCCAGCAGTGGCCCAGGAGAAGAGACCCAGTACTTC.

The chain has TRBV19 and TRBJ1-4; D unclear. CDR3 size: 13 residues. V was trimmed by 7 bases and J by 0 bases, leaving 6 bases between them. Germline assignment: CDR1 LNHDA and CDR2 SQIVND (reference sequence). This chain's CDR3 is CASTLTTNEKLFF. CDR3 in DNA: TGTGCCAGTACTCTTACAACTAATGAAAAACTGTTTTTT.

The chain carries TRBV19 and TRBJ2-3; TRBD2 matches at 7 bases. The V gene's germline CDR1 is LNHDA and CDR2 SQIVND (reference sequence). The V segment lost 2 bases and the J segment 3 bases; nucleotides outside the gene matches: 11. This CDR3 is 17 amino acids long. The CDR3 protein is CASSILGGKGGTDTQYF. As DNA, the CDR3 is TGTGCCAGTAGTATATTGGGGGGGAAAGGAGGAACAGATACGCAGTATTTT.